The 28 T cell receptor beta chains listed next were all sequenced from one sample in a study of T cell repertoires in cytomegalovirus infection. TCRdb recomputed calls from the reads with MiXCR, one row per CDR3 protein. The sample contains around 290,000 distinct CDR3 sequences, about 26% of which appear only once. Sequencing input: PBMCs. All receptors derive from a human donor in good health (CMV status not recorded). Some clones in this sample may be carry-over from other donors' samples.

This clonotype was seen a single time. The V gene is TRBV29-1, the J gene TRBJ2-7; 11 bases align to TRBD1. With 6 bases clipped from V and 3 bases from J, the junction kept 7 bases outside the gene matches. CDR1 is SQVTM and CDR2 is ANQGSEA in the germline V gene. The CDR3 totals 14 residues. The CDR3 sequence: CSVRAGTGGYEQYF. The DNA of the CDR3 is TGCAGCGTGCGAGCCGGGACAGGGGGCTACGAGCAGTACTTC.

The chain recombines TRBV5-5 with TRBJ2-1; the D is unclear. This CDR3 is 15 amino acids long. Trimming cost V 0 bases and J 3 bases, with 10 bases left between them. In germline, CDR1 is SGHKS, CDR2 YYEKEE (reference sequence). CDR3 protein: CASSLDGPSYNEQFF. The CDR3 DNA is TGTGCCAGCAGCTTGGACGGGCCAAGCTACAATGAGCAGTTCTTC.

This clonotype has a count of ten or more. V and J are TRBV7-2 and TRBJ1-4, with a weak D call TRBD1 (6 bases). CDR3 length: 15 residues. V was trimmed by 5 bases and J by 8 bases, leaving 18 bases between them. The germline CDR1 and CDR2 sequences are SGHTA and FQGNSA. CDR3 sequence: CASSLYGGRGEKLFF. The CDR3 DNA is TGTGCCAGCAGCCTCTACGGGGGGCGAGGAGAAAAACTGTTTTTT.

The chain carries TRBV19 and TRBJ1-5, with D possibly being TRBD1 (6 bases). The V end lost 8 bases, the J end lost 5 bases, and 10 bases lay between the germline ends. The germline gives CDR1 LNHDA, CDR2 SQIVND (reference sequence). The CDR3 is 12 amino acids. For the CDR3, the DNA is TGTGCCAGTGGGGGACAAGATCAGCCCCAGCATTTT. It yields the protein CASGGQDQPQHF. The full variable domain, its missing parts supplied by reference TRBV19 and TRBJ1-5, is DGGITQSPKYLFRKEGQNVTLSCEQNLNHDAMYWYRQDPGQGLRLIYYSQIVNDFQKGDIAEGYSVSREKKESFPLTVTSAQKNPTAFYLCASGGQDQPQHFGDGTRLSIL.

This clonotype showed up many times. The chain uses TRBV7-9 and TRBJ2-1, with TRBD1 matching 7 bases. The CDR3 is 14 residues long. V lost 1 base and J lost 6; bases outside the gene matches: 3. From germline, CDR1 is SEHNR and CDR2 FQNEAQ (reference sequence). CDR3 in amino acids: CASSLEYRGNEQFF. The CDR3 DNA is TGTGCCAGCAGCTTAGAGTACAGGGGCAATGAGCAGTTCTTC.

The rearrangement joins TRBV18 to TRBJ2-1, with 10 bases lining up with TRBD2. The V segment lost 3 bases and the J segment 8 bases; nucleotides outside the gene matches: 10. The CDR3 spans 16 residues. Germline-derived CDR1 and CDR2 are KGHSH and LQKENI. The CDR3 DNA is TGTGCCAGCTCACCCCTCGGGTCTAGCGGGAGTGATGAGCAGTTCTTC. Translating gives CASSPLGSSGSDEQFF.

V is TRBV6-5 and J is TRBJ2-7; TRBD2 aligns across 13 bases. V lost 6 bases to trimming and J lost 3 bases; unmatched junction nucleotides: 14. The CDR3 consists of 18 residues. CDR1 is MNHEY, CDR2 SVGAGI, per germline. CDR3 amino acids: CASSSLLAGGPEYYEQYF. DNA for the CDR3: TGTGCCAGCAGCTCTCTACTAGCGGGAGGGCCAGAGTACTACGAGCAGTACTTC.

This clonotype has a count of ten or more. This rearrangement joins TRBV7-2 to TRBJ2-3; 9 positions match TRBD2. Trimming cost V 1 base and J 6 bases; bases outside gene matches: 2. The CDR3 consists of 14 residues. The germline gives CDR1 SGHTA, CDR2 FQGNSA. CDR3 DNA sequence: TGTGCCAGCAGCTTAGGGACTAGCGCTGATACGCAGTATTTT. Translated, it gives CASSLGTSADTQYF.

The chain uses TRBV2 and TRBJ2-3, with 10 bases identical to TRBD2. Per germline, CDR1 SNHLY and CDR2 FYNNEI. After removal of 2 bases from V and 9 bases from J, the junction contained 8 bases not matched to a gene. This CDR3 region has 15 residues. CDR3 region: CASSELASGRPTQYF. CDR3 coding DNA: TGTGCCAGCAGTGAATTGGCTAGCGGGAGACCGACGCAGTATTTT. Combining the CDR3 with reference TRBV2 and TRBJ2-3 gives the whole variable domain EPEVTQTPSHQVTQMGQEVILRCVPISNHLYFYWYRQILGQKVEFLVSFYNNEISEKSEIFDDQFSVERPDGSNFTLKIRSTKLEDSAMYFCASSELASGRPTQYFGPGTRLTVL.

This clonotype was recorded a few times. The chain carries TRBV20-1 and TRBJ2-5; 10 nucleotides match TRBD1. V was pared by 2 bases and J by 5 bases, with 8 bases of the junction left unmatched. CDR1 is DFQATT and CDR2 is SNEGSKA in the germline V gene (reference sequence). CDR3 length: 15 amino acids. The chain's CDR3 is CSARSGQGPTETQYF. CDR3 DNA: TGCAGTGCTAGATCGGGACAGGGGCCTACCGAGACCCAGTACTTC.

This clonotype was counted a few times. The CDR3 nucleotides are TGCAGTGCGGGGGGACAGGGCGGAAACACTGAAGCTTTCTTT. Encoded protein: CSAGGQGGNTEAFF. The chain recombines TRBV20-1 with TRBJ1-1; 9 nucleotides agree with TRBD1. CDR1 is DFQATT and CDR2 is SNEGSKA in the germline V gene (reference sequence). The J segment lost 2 bases and the V segment lost 6 bases, leaving 7 bases of the junction unmatched. CDR3 size: 14 residues.

The chain employs TRBV6-2 or TRBV6-3 and TRBJ2-5; D is possibly TRBD2 (6 bases). V gave up 0 bases and J gave up 1 base, with 12 bases separating them. Germline assignment: CDR1 MNHEY and CDR2 SVGEGT. This CDR3 has 16 amino acids. CDR3 sequence: CASSYSPGELQETQYF. Written as DNA, the CDR3 is TGTGCCAGCAGTTACTCTCCGGGGGAGCTCCAAGAGACCCAGTACTTC.

In the case of this clonotype: Being one base from a much bigger clone, this may be a read error. The chain has TRBV7-2 and TRBJ2-4; a possible D gene is TRBD1 (6 bases). CDR1 and CDR2 from the germline V gene are SGHTA and FQGNSA. The CDR3 loop spans 17 amino acids. CDR3 nucleotide sequence: TGTGCCAACAGCCCGGGACAAGTGATACTAGGCAAAAACATTCAGTACTTC. Translated: CANSPGQVILGKNIQYF.

This clonotype was seen a few times. This chain uses TRBV9 with TRBJ1-4, with D maybe TRBD1 (5 bases). This CDR3 has 14 amino acids. Germline CDR1 is SGDLS and CDR2 is YYNGEE. Trimming shortened V by 0 bases and J by 8 bases, and 11 bases separated the two germline ends. This CDR3 reads CASSVAQAGEKLFF. The DNA for the CDR3 is TGTGCCAGCAGCGTAGCACAGGCCGGAGAAAAACTGTTTTTT.

V is TRBV19 and J is TRBJ1-2; no clear D. V shed 2 bases and J shed 0 bases, with 4 bases lying between them. The germline V gene has CDR1 LNHDA and CDR2 SQIVND (reference sequence). This CDR3 comprises 13 residues. In DNA, the CDR3 is TGTGCCAGTAGTATAAGGGCTAACTATGGCTACACCTTC. Its translation: CASSIRANYGYTF.

This clonotype was observed many times. V and J are TRBV7-2 and TRBJ1-1; D gene unclear. Per the germline V gene, CDR1 is SGHTA and CDR2 is FQGNSA. Trimming cost V 4 bases and J 1 base, with 13 bases left between them. CDR3 length equals 15 residues. This chain's CDR3 is CASSSSGLWNTEAFF. The CDR3 DNA reads TGTGCCAGCAGCTCGAGTGGGCTCTGGAACACTGAAGCTTTCTTT. The full variable domain, its missing parts supplied by reference TRBV7-2 and TRBJ1-1, is GAGVSQSPSNKVTEKGKDVELRCDPISGHTALYWYRQSLGQGLEFLIYFQGNSAPDKSGLPSDRFSAERTGGSVSTLTIQRTQQEDSAVYLCASSSSGLWNTEAFFGQGTRLTVV.

The V call is TRBV11-3, the J call TRBJ2-1; TRBD2 is a possible D gene (6 bases). Trimming pared 5 bases from V and 0 bases from J, leaving 11 bases between. The CDR3 totals 15 residues. Germline V gene sequence: CDR1 SGHNT, CDR2 YENEEA. CDR3 coding DNA: TGTGCCAGCAGCACGGGACTCCCCTCCTACAATGAGCAGTTCTTC. It yields the protein CASSTGLPSYNEQFF.

Many counts were recorded for this clonotype. The rearrangement joins TRBV11-2 to TRBJ2-7, with 10 bases that match TRBD2. The CDR3 is 15 amino acids. Germline loops: CDR1 SGHAT, CDR2 FQNNGV. After removal of 3 bases from V and 7 bases from J, the junction contained 9 bases not matched to a gene. The CDR3 region is CASSFALAGAGEQYF. The CDR3 DNA reads TGTGCCAGCAGCTTCGCTCTAGCGGGGGCAGGGGAGCAGTACTTC.

This clonotype showed up many times. The chain combines TRBV7-8 with TRBJ1-1, with 7 bases fitting TRBD1. Germline trimming cut 1 base from V and 2 bases from J; bases unmatched to any gene: 4. This CDR3 is built from 15 residues. Germline V gene lookup returns CDR1 SGHVS and CDR2 FQNEAQ. CDR3 sequence reads: CASSLGDSSNTEAFF. The CDR3 DNA sequence: TGTGCCAGCAGCTTAGGGGACAGCTCTAACACTGAAGCTTTCTTT.

The V and J genes are TRBV7-9 and TRBJ1-1; D gene uncertain. This CDR3 contains 12 residues. V was trimmed by 5 bases and J by 3 bases, leaving 7 bases between them. Germline V gene lookup returns CDR1 SEHNR and CDR2 FQNEAQ (reference sequence). The CDR3 DNA is TGTGCCAGCAGCCTGAAGGACACTGAAGCTTTCTTT. Translating gives CASSLKDTEAFF.

This clonotype was counted a few times. V is TRBV28 and J is TRBJ2-3; TRBD2 might be the D (5 bases). In germline, CDR1 is MDHEN, CDR2 SYDVKM. Trimming stripped 5 bases from V and 5 bases from J, with 11 bases between. This CDR3 is 13 amino acids long. The CDR3 bases are TGTGCCAGCAGTCTCCCCCGGGAAGATACGCAGTATTTT. Its translation is CASSLPREDTQYF.

The J gene is TRBJ1-2, the V gene TRBV15, with a weak D call TRBD1 (5 bases). This CDR3 spans 14 amino acids. Germline lookup yields CDR1 LNHNV and CDR2 YYDKDF (reference sequence). V was clipped by 4 bases and J by 4 bases, with 13 bases between them. The CDR3 reads CATSTRQTGYGYTF. CDR3 bases: TGTGCCACCAGCACTAGACAGACCGGCTATGGCTACACCTTC.

J is TRBJ2-4 and V is TRBV29-1, with 10 bases aligning to TRBD1. Germline lookup yields CDR1 SQVTM and CDR2 ANQGSEA. The CDR3 covers 13 residues. Germline trimming cut 2 bases from V and 7 bases from J; bases unmatched to any gene: 2. The CDR3 nucleotides read TGCAGCGTTGAATTGGGACAGGGGAACATTCAGTACTTC. Protein: CSVELGQGNIQYF.

This clonotype was picked up a small number of times. The CDR3 DNA is TGTGCCTGGAACGAAGGGACTTGGCAGCCCCAGCATTTT. This codes for CAWNEGTWQPQHF. The chain has TRBV30 and TRBJ1-5; possibly TRBD1 for D (5 bases). This CDR3 has 13 residues. V was clipped by 4 bases and J by 7 bases, with 14 bases between them. Germline lookup yields CDR1 GTSNPN and CDR2 SVGIG (reference sequence).

At least ten counts were recorded for this clonotype. The V gene is TRBV7-2, the J gene TRBJ1-5; D unclear. CDR3 length equals 16 residues. The germline gives CDR1 SGHTA, CDR2 FQGNSA. Trimming shortened V by 5 bases and J by 2 bases, and 16 bases separated the two germline ends. The CDR3 DNA is TGTGCCAGCAGCCAATGGGCCTCTTTTGGCAATCAGCCCCAGCATTTT. This translates into CASSQWASFGNQPQHF.

The genes are TRBV30 and TRBJ1-6; D is uncertain. The V end lost 2 bases, the J end lost 9 bases, and 11 bases lay between the germline ends. Germline V gene lookup returns CDR1 GTSNPN and CDR2 SVGIG (reference sequence). The CDR3 spans 13 residues. CDR3 residues: CAWSQAVISPLHF. In DNA, the CDR3 is TGTGCCTGGAGTCAGGCGGTAATTTCACCCCTCCACTTT.

This clonotype has just a few counts. CDR3: CAIRNEGRIYGYTF. In nucleotides, the CDR3 is TGTGCCATCAGAAACGAGGGACGGATCTATGGCTACACCTTC. The J gene is TRBJ1-2, the V gene TRBV10-3; D possibly corresponds to TRBD1 (5 bases). V lost 6 bases and J 4 bases, leaving 15 bases between the germline ends. The CDR3 covers 14 residues. Germline V gene sequence: CDR1 ENHRY, CDR2 SYGVKD.

This clonotype was seen more than once but under ten times. The chain joins TRBV24-1 to TRBJ1-5; D call uncertain. The germline CDR1 and CDR2 sequences are KGHDR and SFDVKD. V dropped 3 bases and J dropped 3 bases, with 8 bases sitting between them. The length of the CDR3 is 14 residues. CDR3 sequence reads: CATSDVRNNQPQHF. The DNA of the CDR3 is TGTGCCACCAGTGATGTACGCAACAATCAGCCCCAGCATTTT.